This TCR beta chain stems from a study of regulatory T cells in long-lasting Graves disease. The time point was: newly diagnosed GD, antithyroid drugs for less than 3 months. PBMC RNA was the source of the TCR library. This clonotype was seen only a few times. Its antigen is undetermined. Researchers made TCR beta libraries by using iRepertoire HTBI primers and running Arm-PCR on CDR3 regions. TCRdb itself ran the multiplex PCR reads through MiXCR, one entry per CDR3 protein. The profile shows around 400,000 distinct CDR3 sequences, around a sixth of them singletons. Findings of the study overall: TRBV28, TRBJ1-2 and TRBJ2-5 were favored in persistent disease. Those with persistent disease had in common more public clonotypes (around 2,700) than new patients (approximately 890).

V gave up 4 bases and J gave up 0 bases, with 15 bases separating them. This CDR3 is 16 amino acids long. Germline CDR1 reads MNHEY; CDR2 reads SVGEGT. The V call is TRBV6-2 or TRBV6-3, the J call TRBJ1-1; D perhaps matches TRBD1 (6 bases). The source was peripheral blood mononuclear cells (PBMCs), collected at new diagnosis, from a patient treated with antithyroid drugs. This sequence originates from a female donor with Graves disease. The CDR3 DNA is TGTGCCAGCAGTTGGACTGGACAGACCATGAACACTGAAGCTTTCTTT. It codes for CASSWTGQTMNTEAFF.